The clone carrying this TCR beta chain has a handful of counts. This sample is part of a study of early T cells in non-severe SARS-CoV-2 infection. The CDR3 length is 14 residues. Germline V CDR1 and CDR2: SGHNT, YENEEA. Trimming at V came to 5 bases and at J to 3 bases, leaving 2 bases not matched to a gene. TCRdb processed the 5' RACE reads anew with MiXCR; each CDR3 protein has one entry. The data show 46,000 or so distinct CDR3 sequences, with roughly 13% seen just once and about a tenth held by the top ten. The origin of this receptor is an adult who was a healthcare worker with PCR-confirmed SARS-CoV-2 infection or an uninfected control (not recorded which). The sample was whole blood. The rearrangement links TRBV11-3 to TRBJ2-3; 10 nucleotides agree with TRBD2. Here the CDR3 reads CASSAGLATDTQYF. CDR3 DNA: TGTGCCAGCAGCGCGGGACTAGCGACAGATACGCAGTATTTT.